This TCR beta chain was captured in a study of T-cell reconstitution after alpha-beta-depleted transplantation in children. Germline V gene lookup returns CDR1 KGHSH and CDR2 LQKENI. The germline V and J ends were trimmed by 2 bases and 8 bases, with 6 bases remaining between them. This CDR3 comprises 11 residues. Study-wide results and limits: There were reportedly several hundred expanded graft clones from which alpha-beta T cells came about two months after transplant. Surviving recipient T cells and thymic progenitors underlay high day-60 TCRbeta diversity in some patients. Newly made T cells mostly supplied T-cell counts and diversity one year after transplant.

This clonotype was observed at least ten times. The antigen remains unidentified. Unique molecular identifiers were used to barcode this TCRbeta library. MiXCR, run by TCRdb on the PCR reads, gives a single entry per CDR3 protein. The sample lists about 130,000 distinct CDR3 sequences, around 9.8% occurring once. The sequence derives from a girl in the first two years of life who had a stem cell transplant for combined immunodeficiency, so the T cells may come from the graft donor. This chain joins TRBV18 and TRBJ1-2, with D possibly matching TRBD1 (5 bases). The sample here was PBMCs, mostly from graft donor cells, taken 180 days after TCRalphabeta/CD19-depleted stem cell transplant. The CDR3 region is CASSPGTGYTF. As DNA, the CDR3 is TGTGCCAGCTCACCAGGGACCGGCTACACCTTC.